The clone carrying this TCR beta chain was counted only a few times. The data were taken from a study of identical twins. V was clipped by 3 bases and J by 0 bases; unmatched bases: 5. Germline assignment: CDR1 SGDLS and CDR2 YYNGEE. This CDR3 is 15 amino acids long. TCRdb used MiXCR to reprocess the 5' RACE reads, holding one entry per CDR3 protein. The table has roughly 1.6 million distinct CDR3 sequences, around 33% seen once. The genes are TRBV9 and TRBJ1-2; TRBD1 matches 7 bases. The source material was cord blood. This TCR was recovered from a newborn girl in good health. CDR3 nucleotides: TGTGCCAGCAGCGCAGACAGGGAAACTAACTATGGCTACACCTTC. It is translated as CASSADRETNYGYTF.